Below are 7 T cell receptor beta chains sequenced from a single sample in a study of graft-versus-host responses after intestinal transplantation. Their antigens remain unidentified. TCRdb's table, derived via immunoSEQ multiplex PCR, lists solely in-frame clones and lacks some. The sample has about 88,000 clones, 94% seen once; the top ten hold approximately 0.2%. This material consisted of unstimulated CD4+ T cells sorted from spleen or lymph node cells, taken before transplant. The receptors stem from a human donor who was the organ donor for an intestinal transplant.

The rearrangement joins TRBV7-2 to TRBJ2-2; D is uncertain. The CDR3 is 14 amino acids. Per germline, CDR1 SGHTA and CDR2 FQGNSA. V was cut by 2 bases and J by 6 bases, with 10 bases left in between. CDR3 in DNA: TGTGCCAGCAGCTTACGAACACTCCCCGGGGAGCTGTTTTTT. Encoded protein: CASSLRTLPGELFF.

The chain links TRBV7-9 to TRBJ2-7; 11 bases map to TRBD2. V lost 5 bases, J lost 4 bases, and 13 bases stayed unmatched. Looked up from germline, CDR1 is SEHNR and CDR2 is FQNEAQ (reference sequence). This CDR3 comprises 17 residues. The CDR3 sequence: CASSRTPVAGGRYEQYF. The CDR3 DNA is TGTGCCAGCAGCCGGACTCCGGTAGCGGGGGGGCGTTACGAGCAGTACTTC.

The CDR3, as DNA: TGTGCCAGCAGCTTGTCCCTGGCAGACGAAGAGACCCAGTACTTC. Amino acids: CASSLSLADEETQYF. The rearrangement links TRBV5-4 to TRBJ2-5; D call uncertain. The CDR3 has 15 residues. Trimming shortened V by 1 base and J by 3 bases, and 13 bases separated the two germline ends. Germline V lookup: CDR1 SGHNT, CDR2 YYREEE (reference sequence).

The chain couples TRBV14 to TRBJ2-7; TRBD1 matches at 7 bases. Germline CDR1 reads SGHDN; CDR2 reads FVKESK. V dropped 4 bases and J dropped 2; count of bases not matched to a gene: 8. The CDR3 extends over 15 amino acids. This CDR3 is CASSRKTGITYEQYF. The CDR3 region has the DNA TGTGCCAGCAGCCGAAAGACAGGGATCACCTACGAGCAGTACTTC.

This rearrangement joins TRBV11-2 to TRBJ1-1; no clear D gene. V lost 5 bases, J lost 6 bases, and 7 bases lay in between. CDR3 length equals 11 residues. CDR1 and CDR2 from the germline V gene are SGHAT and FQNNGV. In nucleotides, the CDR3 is TGTGCCAGCAGCCAACTCTCTGAAGCTTTCTTT. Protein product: CASSQLSEAFF.

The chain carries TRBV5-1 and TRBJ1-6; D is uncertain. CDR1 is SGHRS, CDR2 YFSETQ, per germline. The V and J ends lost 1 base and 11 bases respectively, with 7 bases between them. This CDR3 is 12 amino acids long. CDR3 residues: CASSLSGPPLHF. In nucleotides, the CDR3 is TGCGCCAGCAGCTTGTCTGGGCCACCCCTCCACTTT.

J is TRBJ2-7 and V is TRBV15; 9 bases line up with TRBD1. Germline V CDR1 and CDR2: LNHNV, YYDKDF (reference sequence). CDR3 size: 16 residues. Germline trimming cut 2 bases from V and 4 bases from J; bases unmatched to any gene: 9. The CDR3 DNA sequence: TGTGCCACCAGCAGACGTTTGACAGGGGGTAGTTACGAGCAGTACTTC. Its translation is CATSRRLTGGSYEQYF.